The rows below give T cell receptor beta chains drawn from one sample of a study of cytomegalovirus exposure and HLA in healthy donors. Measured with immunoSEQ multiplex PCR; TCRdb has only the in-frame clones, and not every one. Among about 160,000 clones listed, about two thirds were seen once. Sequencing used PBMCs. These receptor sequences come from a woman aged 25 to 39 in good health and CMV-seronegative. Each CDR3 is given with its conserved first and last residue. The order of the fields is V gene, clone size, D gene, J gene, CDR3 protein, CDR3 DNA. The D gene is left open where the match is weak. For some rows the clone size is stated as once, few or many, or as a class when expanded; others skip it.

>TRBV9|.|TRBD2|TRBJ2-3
CASSLAGGQTDTQYF
TGTGCCAGCAGCCTAGCGGGGGGGCAGACAGATACGCAGTATTTT
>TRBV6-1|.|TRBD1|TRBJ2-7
CASRVGQYYEQYF
TGTGCCAGCAGGGTGGGACAGTACTACGAGCAGTACTTC
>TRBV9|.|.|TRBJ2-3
CASSLSPGAGTDTQYF
TGTGCCAGCAGCTTATCCCCGGGAGCAGGGACAGATACGCAGTATTTT
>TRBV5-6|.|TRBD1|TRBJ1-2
CASSYGQGSYGYTF
TGTGCCAGCAGCTACGGACAGGGAAGCTATGGCTACACCTTC
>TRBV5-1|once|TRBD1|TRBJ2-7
CASSFDRGSDEQYF
TGCGCCAGCAGCTTCGACAGGGGTTCCGACGAGCAGTACTTC
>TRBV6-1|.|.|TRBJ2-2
CASKRGGPGGELFF
TGTGCCAGCAAGAGGGGAGGTCCCGGCGGGGAGCTGTTTTTT
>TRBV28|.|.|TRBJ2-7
CASSEGTLLYEQYF
TGTGCCAGCAGTGAAGGGACTCTTCTATACGAGCAGTACTTC
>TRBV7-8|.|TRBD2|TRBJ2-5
CASSHSRLAVRETQYF
TGTGCCAGCAGCCACAGCCGACTAGCGGTTAGGGAGACCCAGTACTTC
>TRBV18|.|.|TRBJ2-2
CASSPPRITGELFF
TGTGCCAGCTCACCACCGAGGATCACCGGGGAGCTGTTTTTT
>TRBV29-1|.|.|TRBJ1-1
CAEGVDTEAFF
TGTGCGGAAGGTGTTGACACTGAAGCTTTCTTT
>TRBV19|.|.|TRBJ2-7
CASSIGVGASTYEQYF
TGTGCCAGTAGTATCGGCGTAGGGGCCTCCACCTACGAGCAGTACTTC
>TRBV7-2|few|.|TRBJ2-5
CASSPLGGRETQYF
TGTGCCAGCAGCCCCCTCGGGGGAAGAGAGACCCAGTACTTC
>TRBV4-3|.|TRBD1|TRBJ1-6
CASSQGRDRGNSPLHF
TGCGCCAGCAGCCAGGGAAGGGACAGGGGAAATTCACCCCTCCACTTT
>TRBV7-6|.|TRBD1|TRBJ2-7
CASSLGQNYEQYF
TGTGCCAGCAGCCTGGGACAGAACTACGAGCAGTACTTC
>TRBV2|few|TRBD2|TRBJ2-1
CASKGLAGGRRGNEQFF
TGTGCCAGCAAGGGACTAGCGGGAGGGAGGAGGGGCAATGAGCAGTTCTTC
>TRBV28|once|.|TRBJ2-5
CASRVAGETQYF
TGTGCCAGCAGGGTAGCAGGGGAGACCCAGTACTTC
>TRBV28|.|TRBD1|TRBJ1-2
CASSADRGGNYGYPF
TGTGCCAGCAGCGCTGACAGGGGCGGAAACTATGGCTACCCCTTC
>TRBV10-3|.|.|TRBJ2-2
CAISVQVTGELFF
TGTGCCATCAGTGTCCAGGTCACCGGGGAGCTGTTTTTT
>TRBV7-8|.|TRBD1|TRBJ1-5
CASMAGTGGNQPQHF
TGTGCCAGCATGGCCGGGACAGGGGGCAATCAGCCCCAGCATTTT
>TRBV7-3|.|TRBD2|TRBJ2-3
CAGSIGLAGLTDTQYF
TGTGCCGGCAGCATCGGACTAGCGGGGCTCACAGATACGCAGTATTTT
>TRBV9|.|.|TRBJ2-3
CASSVDWTDTQYF
TGTGCCAGCAGCGTAGACTGGACAGATACGCAGTATTTT
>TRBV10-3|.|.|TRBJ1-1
CAISVGARNTEAFF
TGTGCCATCAGTGTGGGCGCACGGAACACTGAAGCTTTCTTT
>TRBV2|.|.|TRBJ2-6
CASSGGGPGANVLTF
TGTGCCAGCAGTGGCGGCGGGCCTGGGGCCAACGTCCTGACTTTC
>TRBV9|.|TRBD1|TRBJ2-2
CASSGTDTGELFF
TGTGCCAGCAGTGGGACAGACACCGGGGAGCTGTTTTTT
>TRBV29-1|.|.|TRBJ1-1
CSVQNTEAFF
TGCAGCGTCCAAAACACTGAAGCTTTCTTT
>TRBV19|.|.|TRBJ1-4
CASSPNGGGRGEKLFF
TGTGCCAGTAGTCCTAACGGCGGGGGGCGCGGTGAAAAACTGTTTTTT
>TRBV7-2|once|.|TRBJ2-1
CASSLTGGYNEQFF
TGTGCCAGCAGCTTAACCGGGGGATACAATGAGCAGTTCTTC